These T cell receptor beta chains were read from a single sample in a study of early T cells in non-severe SARS-CoV-2 infection. TCRdb re-called the 5' RACE reads with MiXCR, one entry per CDR3 protein. Of tens of thousands of distinct CDR3 sequences detected, about 16% appear once; the ten largest clones hold about 4%. This material consisted of whole blood, taken at baseline. The receptors come from an adult who was a healthcare worker with PCR-confirmed SARS-CoV-2 infection or an uninfected control (not recorded which). Both conserved end residues are part of each CDR3. D genes are given only for firm matches. Expanded clones get a size class; other rows say once, few or many, or leave the size out.

j_call: TRBJ1-2; v_call: TRBV6-5; clone_size: few; d_call: .; cdr3_nt: TGTGCCAGCAGTTATTTGGGGGACTCTGGCTACACCTTC; cdr3_aa: CASSYLGDSGYTF
j_call: TRBJ2-3; v_call: TRBV2; clone_size: .; d_call: TRBD2; cdr3_nt: TGTGCCAGCAGTGCATGGCAGCGGGGGGGCTTGGATACGCAGTATTTT; cdr3_aa: CASSAWQRGGLDTQYF
j_call: TRBJ2-7; v_call: TRBV5-1; clone_size: few; d_call: TRBD2; cdr3_nt: TGCGCCAGCAGCTTCGGAGGCTCGGGGACTACGACTTACGAGCAGTACTTC; cdr3_aa: CASSFGGSGTTTYEQYF
j_call: TRBJ2-7; v_call: TRBV2; clone_size: many; d_call: .; cdr3_nt: TGTGCCAGCAGTGGTCAGTACGAGCAGTACTTC; cdr3_aa: CASSGQYEQYF
j_call: TRBJ2-1; v_call: TRBV16; clone_size: .; d_call: .; cdr3_nt: TGTGCCAGCAGCCAAATGATCGCCAATGAGCAGTTCTTC; cdr3_aa: CASSQMIANEQFF
j_call: TRBJ2-5; v_call: TRBV28; clone_size: .; d_call: TRBD1; cdr3_nt: TGTGCCAGCCGCGCAGGGGGCGGGCGGACCCAGTACTTC; cdr3_aa: CASRAGGGRTQYF
j_call: TRBJ2-7; v_call: TRBV20-1; clone_size: few; d_call: .; cdr3_nt: TGCAGTGCTAGAGATCCGCCGACTAGCTACGAGCAGTACTTC; cdr3_aa: CSARDPPTSYEQYF
j_call: TRBJ2-3; v_call: TRBV28; clone_size: .; d_call: .; cdr3_nt: TGTGCCAGCAGTTTGACCGAAGGGGGCACAGATACGCAGTATTTT; cdr3_aa: CASSLTEGGTDTQYF
j_call: TRBJ1-1; v_call: TRBV5-1; clone_size: many; d_call: .; cdr3_nt: TGCGCCAGCACCGCTACAGGGTTCACTGAAGCTTTCTTT; cdr3_aa: CASTATGFTEAFF
j_call: TRBJ2-3; v_call: TRBV20-1; clone_size: .; d_call: TRBD2; cdr3_nt: TGCAGTGCCACCACTCTTAGCGGGACTAGCACAGATACGCAGTATTTT; cdr3_aa: CSATTLSGTSTDTQYF
j_call: TRBJ1-1; v_call: TRBV20-1; clone_size: .; d_call: .; cdr3_nt: TGCAGTCCTAGACATGGGAGAAGAATGAACACTGAAGCTTTCTTT; cdr3_aa: CSPRHGRRMNTEAFF
j_call: TRBJ2-3; v_call: TRBV4-1; clone_size: .; d_call: .; cdr3_nt: TGCGCCAGCAGCCAAGCCCTATACACAGATACGCAGTATTTT; cdr3_aa: CASSQALYTDTQYF
j_call: TRBJ1-1; v_call: TRBV27; clone_size: few; d_call: .; cdr3_nt: TGTGCCAGCTCAACAACCGCGGTAATCCCTGAAGCTTTCTTT; cdr3_aa: CASSTTAVIPEAFF
j_call: TRBJ2-7; v_call: TRBV15; clone_size: few; d_call: .; cdr3_nt: TGTGCCACCAGCAGAGGTGGAGACTACGAGCAGTACTTC; cdr3_aa: CATSRGGDYEQYF
j_call: TRBJ1-3; v_call: TRBV10-3; clone_size: .; d_call: .; cdr3_nt: TGTGCCATCAGTGATCAGGGGAAGGTATCCGGAAACACCATATATTTT; cdr3_aa: CAISDQGKVSGNTIYF
j_call: TRBJ1-5; v_call: TRBV3-1; clone_size: .; d_call: .; cdr3_nt: TGTGCCAGCAGCCGCGGTGGGGTTCAGCCCCAGCATTTT; cdr3_aa: CASSRGGVQPQHF
j_call: TRBJ1-2; v_call: TRBV5-5; clone_size: .; d_call: .; cdr3_nt: TGTGCCAGCAGCTTGGTCGCAGGGGAGTATGGCTACACCTTC; cdr3_aa: CASSLVAGEYGYTF
j_call: TRBJ2-2; v_call: TRBV7-6; clone_size: .; d_call: TRBD1; cdr3_nt: TGTGCCAGCAGCTTGCGGGACAGGGTTAACACCGGGGAGCTGTTTTTT; cdr3_aa: CASSLRDRVNTGELFF
j_call: TRBJ2-3; v_call: TRBV11-2; clone_size: .; d_call: .; cdr3_nt: TGTGCCAGCAGCCCAGAAGGAGGGTCAGATACGCAGTATTTT; cdr3_aa: CASSPEGGSDTQYF
j_call: TRBJ2-5; v_call: TRBV7-9; clone_size: many; d_call: .; cdr3_nt: TGTGCCAGCAGCCTGAACAACCAAGAGACCCAGTACTTC; cdr3_aa: CASSLNNQETQYF
j_call: TRBJ2-5; v_call: TRBV5-1; clone_size: few; d_call: .; cdr3_nt: TGCGCCAGCAGCTTGTTGGGGGCGGTACAAGAGACCCAGTACTTC; cdr3_aa: CASSLLGAVQETQYF
j_call: TRBJ1-1; v_call: TRBV12-3/TRBV12-4; clone_size: .; d_call: .; cdr3_nt: TGTGCCAGCAGCCTATGGGACACTGAAGCTTTCTTT; cdr3_aa: CASSLWDTEAFF
j_call: TRBJ2-3; v_call: TRBV2; clone_size: .; d_call: TRBD2; cdr3_nt: TGTGCCAGCAGTGATTGGCGGGGGGCGACAGATACGCAGTATTTT; cdr3_aa: CASSDWRGATDTQYF
j_call: TRBJ1-2; v_call: TRBV6-6; clone_size: few; d_call: .; cdr3_nt: TGTGCCAGCAGTACAGGGCTTGGCTACACCTTC; cdr3_aa: CASSTGLGYTF
j_call: TRBJ2-1; v_call: TRBV7-9; clone_size: .; d_call: TRBD2; cdr3_nt: TGTGCCAGCAGCTTAGCGCTAATTTTCGGGACTAGCGGGAGTGTTGAGCAGTTCTTC; cdr3_aa: CASSLALIFGTSGSVEQFF
j_call: TRBJ2-5; v_call: TRBV20-1; clone_size: few; d_call: .; cdr3_nt: TGCAGTGCTACCGGTTCGGCGGGTCAAGAGACCCAGTACTTC; cdr3_aa: CSATGSAGQETQYF
j_call: TRBJ2-7; v_call: TRBV5-1; clone_size: few; d_call: .; cdr3_nt: TGCGCCAGCAGCGCGCCGGGAAACTCCTACGAGCAGTACTTC; cdr3_aa: CASSAPGNSYEQYF
j_call: TRBJ2-1; v_call: TRBV3-1; clone_size: few; d_call: .; cdr3_nt: TGTGCCAGCAGCCAAGAACAAGGGAGAGGCTCCTACAATGAGCAGTTCTTC; cdr3_aa: CASSQEQGRGSYNEQFF
j_call: TRBJ1-4; v_call: TRBV9; clone_size: many; d_call: TRBD1; cdr3_nt: TGTGCCAGCAGCGCGGGACAGCTTAATGAAAAACTGTTTTTT; cdr3_aa: CASSAGQLNEKLFF
j_call: TRBJ1-1; v_call: TRBV29-1; clone_size: many; d_call: TRBD1; cdr3_nt: TGCAGCGTCGGACAGGGCTGGGGAATGAACACTGAAGCTTTCTTT; cdr3_aa: CSVGQGWGMNTEAFF
j_call: TRBJ2-2; v_call: TRBV12-3/TRBV12-4; clone_size: .; d_call: .; cdr3_nt: TGTGCCAGCAGTTCGGGACTTACCGGGGAGCTGTTTTTT; cdr3_aa: CASSSGLTGELFF
j_call: TRBJ2-3; v_call: TRBV20-1; clone_size: .; d_call: .; cdr3_nt: TGCAGTGCTAGAGGGGTACAGGGCGGTAGTACAGATACGCAGTATTTT; cdr3_aa: CSARGVQGGSTDTQYF
j_call: TRBJ1-5; v_call: TRBV2; clone_size: once; d_call: .; cdr3_nt: TGTGCCAGCAGTGCGGCAGGGCATCAGCCCCAGCATTTT; cdr3_aa: CASSAAGHQPQHF
j_call: TRBJ2-7; v_call: TRBV10-2; clone_size: .; d_call: TRBD2; cdr3_nt: TGCGCCAGCGGTGCAGCTAGCGGATCCTACGAGCAGTACTTC; cdr3_aa: CASGAASGSYEQYF
j_call: TRBJ2-5; v_call: TRBV29-1; clone_size: few; d_call: .; cdr3_nt: TGCAGCTCAGAAATCCAAGAGACCCAGTACTTC; cdr3_aa: CSSEIQETQYF
j_call: TRBJ2-1; v_call: TRBV18; clone_size: few; d_call: .; cdr3_nt: TGTGCCAGCTCACCGGGATACAATGAGCAGTTCTTC; cdr3_aa: CASSPGYNEQFF
j_call: TRBJ2-1; v_call: TRBV29-1; clone_size: many; d_call: TRBD1; cdr3_nt: TGCAGCGTTGAACCTAGGGACAGGGGGAAGTACAATGAGCAGTTCTTC; cdr3_aa: CSVEPRDRGKYNEQFF
j_call: TRBJ1-6; v_call: TRBV6-5; clone_size: .; d_call: .; cdr3_nt: TGTGCCAGCAGTGGAACTGGTGGGTCACCCCTCCACTTT; cdr3_aa: CASSGTGGSPLHF
j_call: TRBJ2-1; v_call: TRBV6-1; clone_size: few; d_call: .; cdr3_nt: TGTGCCAGCATCCGGCGGTCGGGCTACAATGAGCAGTTCTTC; cdr3_aa: CASIRRSGYNEQFF
j_call: TRBJ2-3; v_call: TRBV7-9; clone_size: .; d_call: TRBD2; cdr3_nt: TGTGCCAGCAGCTTAGCGCGGGCTAGCGGGAGCCCAGATACGCAGTATTTT; cdr3_aa: CASSLARASGSPDTQYF
j_call: TRBJ2-7; v_call: TRBV6-6; clone_size: .; d_call: .; cdr3_nt: TGTGCCAGCAGCGGATCTGGACGGTATATCTCCTACGAGCAGTACTTC; cdr3_aa: CASSGSGRYISYEQYF
j_call: TRBJ2-5; v_call: TRBV18; clone_size: .; d_call: .; cdr3_nt: TGTGCCAGCTCAAGTCAGTCAAGAGAGACCCAGTACTTC; cdr3_aa: CASSSQSRETQYF
j_call: TRBJ2-7; v_call: TRBV9; clone_size: medium-sized; d_call: .; cdr3_nt: TGTGCCAGCAGCCCCATGGAGGGACCCAACGAGCAGTACTTC; cdr3_aa: CASSPMEGPNEQYF
j_call: TRBJ2-7; v_call: TRBV6-1; clone_size: few; d_call: .; cdr3_nt: TGTGCCAGCAGAGTCCGGGCGCGGGACGAGCAGTACTTC; cdr3_aa: CASRVRARDEQYF
j_call: TRBJ1-1; v_call: TRBV7-2; clone_size: .; d_call: TRBD1; cdr3_nt: TGTGCCAGCAGCTCTCTCCTACAGGGGTGGATAATGAACACTGAAGCTTTCTTT; cdr3_aa: CASSSLLQGWIMNTEAFF
j_call: TRBJ1-2; v_call: TRBV2; clone_size: .; d_call: .; cdr3_nt: TGTGCCAGCAAGCGAGAACAGGCGAACTATGGCTACACCTTC; cdr3_aa: CASKREQANYGYTF
j_call: TRBJ2-2; v_call: TRBV9; clone_size: .; d_call: .; cdr3_nt: TGTGCCAGCAGCGTAGATCCTAACACCGGGGAGCTGTTTTTT; cdr3_aa: CASSVDPNTGELFF
j_call: TRBJ1-2; v_call: TRBV28; clone_size: few; d_call: .; cdr3_nt: TGTGCCAGCAGTTTAGGCCTGACTAACTATGGCTACACCTTC; cdr3_aa: CASSLGLTNYGYTF
j_call: TRBJ2-1; v_call: TRBV29-1; clone_size: many; d_call: TRBD2; cdr3_nt: TGCAGCGTTGCCGGACTAGCGGGGGCTGAGCAGTTCTTC; cdr3_aa: CSVAGLAGAEQFF
j_call: TRBJ2-2; v_call: TRBV18; clone_size: .; d_call: .; cdr3_nt: TGTGCCAGCTCACTCCGGGACCCCCGAACCGGGGAGCTGTTTTTT; cdr3_aa: CASSLRDPRTGELFF
j_call: TRBJ2-1; v_call: TRBV12-3/TRBV12-4; clone_size: few; d_call: .; cdr3_nt: TGTGCCAGCAGTTTCTCCGGCTTCTCCTACAATGAGCAGTTCTTC; cdr3_aa: CASSFSGFSYNEQFF
j_call: TRBJ2-1; v_call: TRBV9; clone_size: many; d_call: .; cdr3_nt: TGTGCCAGCAGCGTAGGGGACTCCTCGAGCTCCTACAATGAGCAGTTCTTC; cdr3_aa: CASSVGDSSSSYNEQFF
j_call: TRBJ2-3; v_call: TRBV5-1; clone_size: .; d_call: .; cdr3_nt: TGCGCCAGCAGCTCCGAGGTAGTTCATACGCAGTATTTT; cdr3_aa: CASSSEVVHTQYF
j_call: TRBJ1-6; v_call: TRBV12-3/TRBV12-4; clone_size: .; d_call: .; cdr3_nt: TGTGCCAGCAGCCCAGGGTCCGGGAATTCACCCCTCCACTTT; cdr3_aa: CASSPGSGNSPLHF
j_call: TRBJ2-3; v_call: TRBV20-1; clone_size: few; d_call: .; cdr3_nt: TGCAGTGCCACGGCTAGCACAGGGAGTAGCACAGATACGCAGTATTTT; cdr3_aa: CSATASTGSSTDTQYF
j_call: TRBJ2-3; v_call: TRBV20-1; clone_size: few; d_call: .; cdr3_nt: TGCAGTGCTAGAGATTTTGCGGGGTGGGGAGATACGCAGTATTTT; cdr3_aa: CSARDFAGWGDTQYF
j_call: TRBJ1-2; v_call: TRBV2; clone_size: .; d_call: TRBD1; cdr3_nt: TGTGCCAGCAGTGAAGGGGGGACAGGAAGAAACTATGGCTACACCTTC; cdr3_aa: CASSEGGTGRNYGYTF
j_call: TRBJ1-6; v_call: TRBV6-5; clone_size: .; d_call: TRBD1; cdr3_nt: TGTGCCACTCGGGACAGGGGTTCACCCCTCCACTTT; cdr3_aa: CATRDRGSPLHF
j_call: TRBJ2-1; v_call: TRBV28; clone_size: few; d_call: .; cdr3_nt: TGTGCCAGCAGTTTCTCTCCGAGGAGATGGGGGTTATCCTACAATGAGCAGTTCTTC; cdr3_aa: CASSFSPRRWGLSYNEQFF